This TCR beta chain was sequenced during a study of blood T cell repertoires in COVID-19. In the study overall: The United States, Italy and Spain provided the acute and convalescent COVID-19 samples. T cells, B-cell-depleted T cells, or PBMCs provided the cDNA or gDNA that served as material.

CDR1 is MDHEN and CDR2 is SYDVKM in the germline V gene. The CDR3 loop spans 13 amino acids. V lost 5 bases, J lost 2 bases, and 10 bases lay in between. The repertoire was sequenced with immunoSEQ multiplex PCR; TCRdb's copy has only in-frame clones and lacks some. Seen here are 130,000 or so clones, around 81% observed once, and the top ten hold 1.6%. The chain joins TRBV28 to TRBJ2-7, with TRBD2 as a possible D gene (5 bases). Sequenced input: peripheral blood. This clonotype was obtained from a human donor in a cohort sampled during active COVID-19. The CDR3 nucleotides read TGTGCCAGCAGTCCCCCCGGGACCTACGAGCAGTACTTC. This sequence encodes CASSPPGTYEQYF. Full variable domain (remainder filled in from reference TRBV28 and TRBJ2-7): DVKVTQSSRYLVKRTGEKVFLECVQDMDHENMFWYRQDPGLGLRLIYFSYDVKMKEKGDIPEGYSVSREKKERFSLILESASTNQTSMYLCASSPPGTYEQYFGPGTRLTVT.